The 23 T cell receptor beta chains below all came from one sample that was sequenced in a study of beta chain features in type 1 diabetes. The sequenced template was cDNA made from the entire isolated RNA. Repertoires were generated with immunoSEQ multiplex PCR, while TCRdb's copy carries only in-frame clones and drops some. In the table there are tens of thousands of clones, 55% to 70% of which are singletons. Study-wide points: Researchers report that Type 1 diabetes patients had moderately but significantly shorter TCRB CDR3s across all four CD4+ subsets.

Their antigens remain unidentified. The specimen was stem cell memory CD4+ T cells from blood. The source is a woman aged 40 to 50 with type 1 diabetes.

The chain combines TRBV7-2 with TRBJ1-2; D gene unclear. The CDR3 extends over 15 amino acids. CDR1 is SGHTA and CDR2 is FQGNSA in the germline V gene. The germline V and J ends were trimmed by 1 base and 0 bases, with 9 bases remaining between them. The CDR3, as DNA: TGTGCCAGCAGCTTAGTTTTCAGTCCTAACTATGGCTACACCTTC. As protein: CASSLVFSPNYGYTF.

This clone has just a few counts. The chain uses TRBV5-4 and TRBJ2-7, with D possibly being TRBD1 (5 bases). Germline V gene sequence: CDR1 SGHNT, CDR2 YYREEE (reference sequence). This CDR3 spans 15 amino acids. The V end was cut by 0 bases, the J end by 4 bases, with 14 bases between. The CDR3 spells CASSLGGQGGYEQYF. DNA for the CDR3: TGTGCCAGCAGCTTGGGAGGCCAGGGTGGATACGAGCAGTACTTC.

This clone was observed once. In DNA form, the CDR3 reads TGTGCCAGCAGTTTAAGGAACAGTTTTAATGAAGCTTTCTTT. Translated, it gives CASSLRNSFNEAFF. This chain joins TRBV28 and TRBJ1-1, with D uncertain. Trimming shortened V by 2 bases and J by 7 bases, and 14 bases separated the two germline ends. Germline assignment: CDR1 MDHEN and CDR2 SYDVKM. The CDR3 covers 14 residues.

The gene calls are TRBV5-4 and TRBJ1-1, with 7 bases identical to TRBD1. V lost 3 bases to trimming and J lost 0 bases; unmatched junction nucleotides: 11. The CDR3 spans 17 residues. Looked up from germline, CDR1 is SGHNT and CDR2 is YYREEE (reference sequence). This CDR3 reads CASSSDRARGMNTEAFF. CDR3 bases: TGTGCCAGCAGCTCAGACAGGGCCAGGGGTATGAACACTGAAGCTTTCTTT.

The rearrangement links TRBV5-1 to TRBJ2-7; TRBD1 matches 8 bases. CDR3 size: 14 residues. J lost 5 bases, V lost 3 bases, and 7 bases had no gene match. Germline CDR1 and CDR2: SGHRS and YFSETQ. The CDR3 bases are TGCGCCAGCAGCTCTTGGACAGGGTCGAACGAGCAGTACTTC. Encoded protein: CASSSWTGSNEQYF. The complete variable domain, with remaining parts taken from reference TRBV5-1 and TRBJ2-7, reads KAGVTQTPRYLIKTRGQQVTLSCSPISGHRSVSWYQQTPGQGLQFLFEYFSETQRNKGNFPGRFSGRQFSNSRSEMNVSTLELGDSALYLCASSSWTGSNEQYFGPGTRLTVT.

The chain couples TRBV7-2 to TRBJ2-1; D is possibly TRBD2 (5 bases). The V end lost 5 bases, the J end lost 6 bases, and 8 bases lay between the germline ends. Germline assignment: CDR1 SGHTA and CDR2 FQGNSA. The CDR3 contains 12 residues. As DNA, the CDR3 is TGTGCCAGCAGCGCCGGAGGCAATGAGCAGTTCTTC. Protein sequence: CASSAGGNEQFF.

This clone has more than one count but fewer than ten. The chain employs TRBV6-6 and TRBJ2-7, with 8 bases matching TRBD2. The CDR3 is 15 residues long. J was trimmed by 7 bases and V by 5 bases; bases with no gene match: 13. The V gene's germline CDR1 is MNHNY and CDR2 SVGAGI (reference sequence). CDR3 protein: CASSEGLVGAGEQYF. In nucleotides, the CDR3 is TGTGCCAGCAGTGAGGGACTAGTGGGGGCGGGAGAGCAGTACTTC.

V gene TRBV5-4 combines with J gene TRBJ1-5; a weak D match, TRBD1 (5 bases). CDR3 length equals 15 residues. Germline V gene lookup returns CDR1 SGHNT and CDR2 YYREEE (reference sequence). V gave up 3 bases and J gave up 1 base, with 11 bases separating them. The CDR3 region is CASSWGGVSNQPQHF. The CDR3 DNA follows: TGTGCCAGCAGCTGGGGCGGGGTCAGCAATCAGCCCCAGCATTTT.

CDR3 coding DNA: TGCGCCAGCAGCTTGGGGTCGACAGTCTACGAGCAGTACTTC. Translated, it gives CASSLGSTVYEQYF. The chain has TRBV5-1 and TRBJ2-7, with a tentative D call TRBD1 (5 bases). Germline V gene lookup returns CDR1 SGHRS and CDR2 YFSETQ. V gave up 0 bases and J gave up 3 bases, with 10 bases separating them. There are 14 residues in the CDR3.

The chain has TRBV2 and TRBJ2-1, with 13 bases that match TRBD2. Germline CDR1 is SNHLY and CDR2 is FYNNEI. The CDR3 has 17 amino acids. J was trimmed by 3 bases and V by 3 bases; bases with no gene match: 5. In DNA, the CDR3 is TGTGCCAGCAGTGAGGTATGGACTAGCGGGGGCTACAATGAGCAGTTCTTC. It yields the protein CASSEVWTSGGYNEQFF.

J is TRBJ1-1 and V is TRBV19; perhaps TRBD1 as D (6 bases). The germline V gene has CDR1 LNHDA and CDR2 SQIVND (reference sequence). CDR3 length equals 15 residues. Trimming took 6 bases from V and 1 from J, leaving 15 bases between them. CDR3 protein: CASSTRGGANTEAFF. The CDR3 nucleotides read TGTGCCAGTAGCACCCGTGGGGGGGCGAACACTGAAGCTTTCTTT.

This chain's CDR3 is CASSPLAGVAEQYF. The CDR3 region has the DNA TGTGCCAGCAGCCCTTTAGCGGGAGTAGCCGAGCAGTACTTC. V is TRBV5-6 and J is TRBJ2-7; 9 bases align to TRBD2. From germline, CDR1 is SGHDT and CDR2 YYEEEE. The CDR3 consists of 14 residues. The V and J ends lost 4 bases and 6 bases, in that order; junction bases with no gene match: 8.

The genes are TRBV4-3 and TRBJ1-2; possible D gene TRBD1, 5 bases. Looked up from germline, CDR1 is LGHNA and CDR2 is YSLEER. Trimming shortened V by 1 base and J by 8 bases, and 8 bases separated the two germline ends. This CDR3 region has 12 residues. CDR3 nucleotides: TGCGCCAGCAGCCAAGGGGCAGGGGGCTACACCTTC. This gives the protein CASSQGAGGYTF.

The chain carries TRBV10-3 and TRBJ2-7; 12 bases map to TRBD1. CDR1 ENHRY and CDR2 SYGVKD come from the germline V gene. The CDR3 is 14 residues long. With 6 bases clipped from V and 4 bases from J, the junction kept 4 bases outside the gene matches. The chain's CDR3 is CAISRGQGAYEQYF. The CDR3 DNA follows: TGTGCCATCAGCCGGGGACAGGGGGCTTACGAGCAGTACTTC.

The chain couples TRBV28 to TRBJ2-7, with 7 bases lining up with TRBD1. The CDR3 is 11 amino acids. Trimming at V came to 7 bases and at J to 9 bases, leaving 6 bases not matched to a gene. Germline V gene sequence: CDR1 MDHEN, CDR2 SYDVKM. CDR3 in amino acids: CASMQGVWQYF. DNA of the CDR3: TGTGCCAGCATGCAGGGGGTTTGGCAGTACTTC.

The CDR3 sequence is CASSQENRQYSGNTIYF. DNA of the CDR3: TGTGCCAGCAGCCAAGAAAACAGGCAGTACTCTGGAAACACCATATATTTT. The rearrangement links TRBV7-9 to TRBJ1-3, with a tentative D call TRBD1 (5 bases). Per the germline V gene, CDR1 is SEHNR and CDR2 is FQNEAQ (reference sequence). V lost 5 bases and J lost 0, with 17 bases in between. CDR3 size: 17 residues. Full variable domain (outside the CDR3, taken from reference TRBV7-9 and TRBJ1-3): DTGVSQNPRHKITKRGQNVTFRCDPISEHNRLYWYRQTLGQGPEFLTYFQNEAQLEKSRLLSDRFSAERPKGSFSTLEIQRTEQGDSAMYLCASSQENRQYSGNTIYFGEGSWLTVV.

The chain has TRBV11-1 and TRBJ2-6; 7 bases agree with TRBD1. The CDR3 has 19 amino acids. Unmatched junction bases numbered 13, after V lost 5 bases and J lost 0 bases. Germline V CDR1 and CDR2: SGHAT, FQDESV (reference sequence). The CDR3 DNA reads as TGTGCCAGCAGCCCCGGACAGGTTAGGCTCATCTCTGGGGCCAACGTCCTGACTTTC. Protein sequence: CASSPGQVRLISGANVLTF.

In its sample, this clone was seen a few times. J is TRBJ2-7 and V is TRBV10-3, with 7 bases aligning to TRBD2. The CDR3 has 16 amino acids. J gave up 2 bases and V 0 bases, and 7 bases lay outside the gene matches. Germline CDR1 ENHRY, CDR2 SYGVKD. The CDR3 DNA reads TGTGCCATCAGTGAGTCTGGGACTACCGCCGCCTACGAGCAGTACTTC. It specifies CAISESGTTAAYEQYF.

The chain is built from TRBV7-2 and TRBJ2-5; weak D call: TRBD1 (6 bases). This CDR3 is built from 15 residues. V lost 0 bases, J lost 1 base, and 9 bases lay in between. Germline CDR1 is SGHTA and CDR2 is FQGNSA. CDR3 region: CASSLAVGGQETQYF. The CDR3 DNA sequence: TGTGCCAGCAGCTTAGCCGTAGGGGGCCAAGAGACCCAGTACTTC. Drawing the rest from reference TRBV7-2 and TRBJ2-5, the complete variable domain is GAGVSQSPSNKVTEKGKDVELRCDPISGHTALYWYRQSLGQGLEFLIYFQGNSAPDKSGLPSDRFSAERTGGSVSTLTIQRTQQEDSAVYLCASSLAVGGQETQYFGPGTRLLVL.

The chain couples TRBV7-2 to TRBJ1-2; D is uncertain. V was shortened by 1 base and J by 4 bases, with 10 bases between the two germline ends. In germline, CDR1 is SGHTA, CDR2 FQGNSA. The CDR3 sequence is 14 residues long. The chain's CDR3 is CASSLDGEIYGYTF. The CDR3 DNA reads TGTGCCAGCAGCTTAGATGGGGAGATCTATGGCTACACCTTC.

The chain is built from TRBV10-3 and TRBJ1-5; 10 bases map to TRBD1. CDR3 length equals 16 residues. The germline V gene has CDR1 ENHRY and CDR2 SYGVKD. The ends lost 6 bases at V and 1 base at J; junction bases unmatched: 6. CDR3 bases: TGTGCCATCAGGGGGGACAGGGGAAGGAGCAATCAGCCCCAGCATTTT. Residues: CAIRGDRGRSNQPQHF.

This clone was detected a few times. Within the sample, other DNA sequences also encode this same CDR3. This chain joins TRBV18 and TRBJ2-1; 11 positions match TRBD2. The CDR3 covers 16 residues. The germline CDR1 and CDR2 sequences are KGHSH and LQKENI. J lost 5 bases, V lost 3 bases, and 6 bases had no gene match. The CDR3 DNA reads as TGTGCCAGCTCACCGGCCGGGACTAGCGGAAACAATGAGCAGTTCTTC. Protein: CASSPAGTSGNNEQFF.

This clone was detected once. V is TRBV6-4 and J is TRBJ2-5, with 8 bases matching TRBD2. The CDR3 covers 14 residues. V was clipped by 6 bases and J by 1 base; unmatched bases: 4. CDR1 and CDR2 (germline): MRHNA, SNTAGT. The CDR3 spells CASSGGVLQETQYF. Written as DNA, the CDR3 is TGTGCCAGCAGCGGGGGGGTCCTCCAAGAGACCCAGTACTTC.